The present TCR beta chain was sequenced within a study of CXCR3-negative and CXCR3-positive naive CD8 T cells. CDR3 length: 11 amino acids. 5' RACE with UMI labels generated the TRB cDNA libraries. For each CDR3 protein, TCRdb gives one entry from its re-call of the 5' RACE reads, without DNA. The sample holds over 40,000 distinct CDR3 sequences. Sample: naive CXCR3- CD8+ T cells from blood. The subset: CD45RO-CCR7+CD27+CD95- naive CD8+ T cells lacking CXCR3 (TNR3-). This clonotype was obtained from a human donor in good health. Some clones in this sample may be carry-over from other donors' samples. The chain links TRBV12-3 or TRBV12-4 to TRBJ2-5. The chain's CDR3 is CASSLAETQYF.